The 21 T cell receptor beta chains presented below share a single source sample, sequenced in a study of blood T cell repertoires in COVID-19. The data were produced by immunoSEQ multiplex PCR, yet TCRdb's version contains in-frame clones alone and is incomplete. The sample carries about 310,000 clones, about 85% recorded once. The specimen sequenced was peripheral blood. These receptors were collected from a man aged 18 to 30 with active or convalescent COVID-19.

This clone came up once. The rearrangement links TRBV11-2 to TRBJ1-2; D call uncertain. V was pared by 1 base and J by 0 bases, with 12 bases between. CDR3 length: 16 residues. Germline V lookup: CDR1 SGHAT, CDR2 FQNNGV. The CDR3: CASSLGNGVSNYGYTF. CDR3 DNA sequence: TGTGCCAGCAGCTTAGGTAACGGAGTCTCTAACTATGGCTACACCTTC.

In this sample, this clone turned up a few times. The CDR3 DNA follows: TGTGCCACCAGTGACAACGACTGGAGCTCCTACAATGAGCAGTTCTTC. Translated: CATSDNDWSSYNEQFF. This chain uses TRBV24-1 with TRBJ2-1; D remains unclear. Deletions cut 4 bases from V and 0 bases from J, with 12 bases between. This CDR3 has 16 amino acids. Germline V gives CDR1 KGHDR, CDR2 SFDVKD.

J is TRBJ1-2 and V is TRBV27; 9 bases map to TRBD1. The CDR3 is 15 amino acids. The germline V gene has CDR1 MNHEY and CDR2 SMNVEV (reference sequence). V dropped 6 bases and J dropped 6; count of bases not matched to a gene: 11. The CDR3 nucleotides are TGTGCCAGCAGCGAGTACACAGGGGGCTATAATGGCTACACCTTC. This codes for CASSEYTGGYNGYTF.

The rearrangement uses TRBV7-9 and TRBJ2-1, with a tentative D call TRBD1 (5 bases). Germline lookup yields CDR1 SEHNR and CDR2 FQNEAQ (reference sequence). There are 12 residues in the CDR3. Trimming shortened V by 5 bases and J by 4 bases, and 6 bases separated the two germline ends. The CDR3 is CASSPGYNEQFF. CDR3 nucleotide sequence: TGTGCCAGCAGCCCAGGGTACAATGAGCAGTTCTTC.

The chain combines TRBV11-1 with TRBJ2-4; TRBD1 is a possible D gene (6 bases). Germline V gives CDR1 SGHAT, CDR2 FQDESV (reference sequence). The CDR3 is made up of 12 amino acids. V dropped 3 bases and J dropped 9 bases, with 9 bases sitting between them. The CDR3 loop reads CASSLTGLIQYF. As DNA, the CDR3 is TGTGCCAGCAGCTTGACAGGTCTCATTCAGTACTTC.

V is TRBV18 and J is TRBJ1-5, with D possibly matching TRBD1 (6 bases). Germline V CDR1 and CDR2: KGHSH, LQKENI. The CDR3 contains 14 residues. V lost 2 bases to trimming and J lost 7 bases, with 12 bases between them. The CDR3 reads CASSPDTGFQPQHF. The CDR3 DNA reads as TGTGCCAGCTCACCAGATACAGGGTTCCAGCCCCAGCATTTT.

This clone was detected once. The CDR3 region has the DNA TGTGCCAGCAGCTCACCTGACAGGGGGTCCTACGAGCAGTACTTC. Translated: CASSSPDRGSYEQYF. V is TRBV7-9 and J is TRBJ2-7; TRBD1 agrees at 9 bases. The CDR3 loop spans 15 amino acids. The trim removed 4 bases at V and 1 base at J, leaving 5 bases unmatched. CDR1 is SEHNR, CDR2 FQNEAQ, per germline (reference sequence).

This chain connects TRBV27 to TRBJ1-2; D is possibly TRBD1 (5 bases). Between the trimmed V and J ends, which lost 0 bases and 3 bases, there was a span of 8 bases. CDR3 length: 14 amino acids. CDR1 and CDR2 (germline): MNHEY, SMNVEV (reference sequence). The CDR3 DNA reads as TGTGCCAGCAGTTTATCAGGGGAGGACTATGGCTACACCTTC. It yields the protein CASSLSGEDYGYTF.

V and J are TRBV19 and TRBJ1-1, with 7 positions matching TRBD1. Per germline, CDR1 LNHDA and CDR2 SQIVND (reference sequence). Unmatched junction bases numbered 5, after V lost 7 bases and J lost 3 bases. The CDR3 covers 13 residues. In nucleotides, the CDR3 is TGTGCCAGTATCGAGCAGGGGGACACTGAAGCTTTCTTT. Translated, it gives CASIEQGDTEAFF.

On this clone: Its ends do not fully match the called genes, so a read error is possible. This sequence joins TRBV6-2 or TRBV6-3 and TRBJ2-3; perhaps TRBD2 as D (6 bases). This CDR3 region has 12 residues. In germline, CDR1 is MNHEY, CDR2 SVGEGT. The CDR3 protein is CASSYGGLATHF. DNA of the CDR3: TGTGCCAGCAGTTACGGGGGACTGGCGACGCATTTT.

This clone was seen a few times. This chain connects TRBV5-4 to TRBJ1-1; D is ambiguous. Trimming pared 0 bases from V and 1 base from J, leaving 4 bases between. Per germline, CDR1 SGHNT and CDR2 YYREEE (reference sequence). The CDR3 extends over 13 amino acids. The CDR3 nucleotides read TGTGCCAGCAGCTTGGGGAGGAACACTGAAGCTTTCTTT. Amino acid sequence: CASSLGRNTEAFF.

This chain links TRBV7-8 with TRBJ1-2; tentatively, D is TRBD1 (6 bases). The germline V and J ends were trimmed by 5 bases and 4 bases, with 11 bases remaining between them. CDR3 length: 13 residues. The V gene's germline CDR1 is SGHVS and CDR2 FQNEAQ. The CDR3 is CASSTRGIYGYTF. Here the CDR3 DNA reads TGTGCCAGCAGCACCAGGGGTATCTATGGCTACACCTTC. The full variable domain, with the rest looked up from reference TRBV7-8 and TRBJ1-2, is GAGVSQSPRYKVAKRGQDVALRCDPISGHVSLFWYQQALGQGPEFLTYFQNEAQLDKSGLPSDRFFAERPEGSVSTLKIQRTQQEDSAVYLCASSTRGIYGYTFGSGTRLTVV.

The chain recombines TRBV5-6 with TRBJ1-2; 7 bases align to TRBD1. Germline V gene sequence: CDR1 SGHDT, CDR2 YYEEEE. V lost 3 bases and J lost 7; bases outside the gene matches: 12. The CDR3 is 15 residues long. The CDR3 DNA is TGTGCCAGCAGCTCTGTCACAGGGGTACCTTCTGGCTACACCTTC. Protein product: CASSSVTGVPSGYTF.

J is TRBJ1-5 and V is TRBV6-6; D unresolved. V lost 2 bases and J lost 6, with 11 bases in between. CDR1 and CDR2 (germline): MNHNY, SVGAGI (reference sequence). The CDR3 extends over 14 amino acids. CDR3 in amino acids: CASSYMAVAQPQHF. DNA of the CDR3: TGTGCCAGCAGTTACATGGCAGTTGCTCAGCCCCAGCATTTT.

In regard to this clone: A read error may account for a junction end that differs from germline. The chain recombines TRBV2 with TRBJ2-2; no reliable D call. Germline values: CDR1 SNHLY, CDR2 FYNNEI. The CDR3 is made up of 12 amino acids. The CDR3: CASRQNIGELFF. In DNA form, the CDR3 reads TGTGCCAGCAGACAGAACATCGGGGAGCTGTTTTTT.

This chain joins TRBV7-9 and TRBJ2-4; 10 bases align to TRBD1. The CDR3 sequence is 14 residues long. V was pared by 1 base and J by 7 bases, with 1 base of the junction left unmatched. CDR1 and CDR2 (germline): SEHNR, FQNEAQ (reference sequence). In DNA form, the CDR3 reads TGTGCCAGCAGCTTAGGGGGACAGGGGAACATTCAGTACTTC. It is translated as CASSLGGQGNIQYF.

The chain uses TRBV5-1 and TRBJ2-1; TRBD2 matches at 10 bases. This CDR3 contains 16 residues. Trimming removed 0 bases from V and 8 bases from J; junction bases left unmatched: 8. The germline gives CDR1 SGHRS, CDR2 YFSETQ. In DNA form, the CDR3 reads TGCGCCAGCAGCTTGGCCAGCGGGAGGGCCTTCCATGAGCAGTTCTTC. Its protein product is CASSLASGRAFHEQFF.

This clone has only one observation. The V call is TRBV28, the J call TRBJ1-1; maybe TRBD1 (5 bases). Germline V lookup: CDR1 MDHEN, CDR2 SYDVKM. This CDR3 has 13 amino acids. Trimming removed 2 bases from V and 7 bases from J, with 11 bases in between. CDR3 DNA sequence: TGTGCCAGCAGTTTAACCCGACAGCTTGAAGCTTTCTTT. Its translation: CASSLTRQLEAFF.

The chain is built from TRBV7-8 and TRBJ2-3; D remains unclear. V lost 6 bases and J lost 4, with 8 bases in between. Germline values: CDR1 SGHVS, CDR2 FQNEAQ. The CDR3 consists of 12 residues. This chain's CDR3 is CASRLTPDTQYF. CDR3 nucleotides: TGTGCCAGCAGACTCACCCCAGATACGCAGTATTTT. Drawing the rest from reference TRBV7-8 and TRBJ2-3, the complete variable domain is GAGVSQSPRYKVAKRGQDVALRCDPISGHVSLFWYQQALGQGPEFLTYFQNEAQLDKSGLPSDRFFAERPEGSVSTLKIQRTQQEDSAVYLCASRLTPDTQYFGPGTRLTVL.

The genes are TRBV10-3 and TRBJ1-1; D is possibly TRBD1 (5 bases). Germline CDR1 and CDR2: ENHRY and SYGVKD. Trimming removed 0 bases at V and 0 bases at J, with 14 bases between. CDR3 length: 17 amino acids. CDR3 amino acids: CAISESLGKGVNTEAFF. In DNA form, the CDR3 reads TGTGCCATCAGTGAGTCATTAGGGAAAGGGGTGAACACTGAAGCTTTCTTT.

The chain employs TRBV9 and TRBJ1-2, with D uncertain. The CDR3 extends over 14 amino acids. The V gene lost 3 bases and the J gene lost 1 base, with 10 bases spanning the gap. Per germline, CDR1 SGDLS and CDR2 YYNGEE. Here the CDR3 reads CASSAYTDNYGYTF. The CDR3 region has the DNA TGTGCCAGCAGCGCGTACACAGATAACTATGGCTACACCTTC.